The 5 T cell receptor beta chains below were found in one sample sequenced in a study of cytomegalovirus exposure and HLA in healthy donors. The PCR ran on 60 Vbeta and 13 Jbeta primers. Clones were sequenced by immunoSEQ multiplex PCR, and TCRdb holds only the in-frame ones, with some missing. Among some 150,000 clones, about 79% were seen once, and the ten largest hold about 1.7%. The sample taken for sequencing was PBMCs. These TCRs come from a woman aged 30 to 39 in good health and CMV-seronegative.

This clone was counted a single time. The rearrangement uses TRBV5-1 and TRBJ2-2, with D possibly being TRBD1 (6 bases). Trimming pared 7 bases from V and 6 bases from J, leaving 16 bases between. The CDR3 spans 14 residues. Germline V gene data show CDR1 as SGHRS and CDR2 as YFSETQ. CDR3 loop: CASSQGSLAGELFF. CDR3 DNA: TGCGCCAGCTCGCAGGGGAGTTTGGCCGGGGAGCTGTTTTTT.

Remarks on this clone: One end of the junction varies from germline; a read error may be responsible. V usage is TRBV2 and J usage is TRBJ2-5, with 11 bases matching TRBD1. Germline CDR1 and CDR2: SNHLY and FYNNEI. The CDR3 sequence is 15 residues long. The CDR3 protein is CASSPGTGGQEAQYF. As DNA, the CDR3 is TGTGCCAGCAGCCCCGGGACAGGGGGACAAGAGGCCCAGTACTTC.

This clone was counted a single time. The chain combines TRBV5-8 with TRBJ1-1; TRBD1 is a possible D gene (6 bases). The ends were cut back, 1 base at V and 3 bases at J, with 10 bases in the middle. CDR3 length: 14 amino acids. Germline V gene lookup returns CDR1 SGHTS and CDR2 YDEGEE. CDR3 residues: CASSLLQGHTEAFF. The CDR3 region has the DNA TGTGCCAGCAGCTTGCTACAGGGTCACACTGAAGCTTTCTTT.

CDR3 in amino acids: CASRYTEGHQPQHF. DNA of the CDR3: TGTGCCAGCAGATACACGGAGGGGCATCAGCCCCAGCATTTT. This chain connects TRBV2 to TRBJ1-5; maybe TRBD1 (5 bases). The length of the CDR3 is 14 residues. Germline lookup yields CDR1 SNHLY and CDR2 FYNNEI. V lost 6 bases and J 5 bases, leaving 14 bases between the germline ends.

This clone came up once. The V gene is TRBV9, the J gene TRBJ2-5, with TRBD2 matching 7 bases. With 4 bases clipped from V and 2 bases from J, the junction kept 11 bases outside the gene matches. CDR3 size: 16 residues. Germline loops: CDR1 SGDLS, CDR2 YYNGEE. The chain's CDR3 is CASSPGGGWAQETQYF. CDR3 DNA sequence: TGTGCCAGCAGCCCCGGGGGAGGGTGGGCTCAAGAGACCCAGTACTTC. Combining the CDR3 with reference TRBV9 and TRBJ2-5 gives the whole variable domain DSGVTQTPKHLITATGQRVTLRCSPRSGDLSVYWYQQSLDQGLQFLIQYYNGEERAKGNILERFSAQQFPDLHSELNLSSLELGDSALYFCASSPGGGWAQETQYFGPGTRLLVL.